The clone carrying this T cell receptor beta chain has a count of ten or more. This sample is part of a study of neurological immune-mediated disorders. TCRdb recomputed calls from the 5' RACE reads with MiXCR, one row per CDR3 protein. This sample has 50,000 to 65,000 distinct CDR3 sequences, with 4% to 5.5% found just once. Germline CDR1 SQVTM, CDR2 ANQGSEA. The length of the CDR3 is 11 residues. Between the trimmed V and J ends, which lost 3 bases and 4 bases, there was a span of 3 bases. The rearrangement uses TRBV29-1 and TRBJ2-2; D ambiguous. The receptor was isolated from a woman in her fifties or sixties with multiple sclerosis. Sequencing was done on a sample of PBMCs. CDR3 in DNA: TGCAGCGTTGACGTCACCGGGGAGCTGTTTTTT. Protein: CSVDVTGELFF.